The next 11 T cell receptor beta chains were all read from a single sample in a study of CD8 T cells in Susac syndrome. It was with random hexamers that about 0.45 to 1 ug RNA was reverse transcribed. TCRdb ran MiXCR on the immunoSEQ multiplex PCR reads and lists one entry per CDR3 protein. The data contain a few hundred thousand distinct CDR3 sequences, 75% to 85% of them seen just once; the ten biggest clones take up roughly 0.21%. What was sequenced was CD8+ T cells from PBMCs. All receptors come from a human donor with multiple sclerosis.

This sequence joins TRBV30 and TRBJ1-1; no clear D gene. Trimming left V 4 bases short and J 1 base short, with 13 bases between. CDR3 size: 14 residues. Germline V gene sequence: CDR1 GTSNPN, CDR2 SVGIG (reference sequence). The CDR3 region has the DNA TGTGCCTGGATCCGGGCGGATGGGAACACTGAAGCTTTCTTT. Amino acids: CAWIRADGNTEAFF.

This clonotype was seen a handful of times. The gene calls are TRBV19 and TRBJ2-1, with D possibly being TRBD1 or TRBD2 (5 bases each). Trimming pared 6 bases from V and 3 bases from J, leaving 9 bases between. This CDR3 comprises 13 residues. Looked up from germline, CDR1 is LNHDA and CDR2 is SQIVND (reference sequence). CDR3 in amino acids: CASSGTIYNEQFF. The CDR3 region has the DNA TGTGCCAGTAGCGGGACCATCTACAATGAGCAGTTCTTC.

The rearrangement links TRBV5-1 to TRBJ2-1; the D is unclear. The CDR3 runs 14 residues. Trimming left V 4 bases short and J 5 bases short, with 13 bases between. Germline V lookup: CDR1 SGHRS, CDR2 YFSETQ. CDR3 nucleotides: TGCGCCAGCAGCCCGATTACAGTAAACAATGAGCAGTTCTTC. Encoded protein: CASSPITVNNEQFF.

This chain links TRBV20-1 with TRBJ2-7; no definite D call. V was trimmed by 6 bases and J by 3 bases, leaving 12 bases between them. This CDR3 region has 12 residues. The germline V gene has CDR1 DFQATT and CDR2 SNEGSKA (reference sequence). CDR3 sequence (DNA): TGCAGTGCCCCAACCTTAGGCTACGAGCAGTACTTC. Its protein is CSAPTLGYEQYF.

The rearrangement joins TRBV7-9 to TRBJ1-1, with D possibly being TRBD1 (6 bases). Germline-derived CDR1 and CDR2 are SEHNR and FQNEAQ (reference sequence). The CDR3 is 14 residues long. Trimming pared 6 bases from V and 1 base from J, leaving 12 bases between. CDR3 nucleotide sequence: TGTGCCAGCAGGCCAGGGGATTGGAACACTGAAGCTTTCTTT. It is translated as CASRPGDWNTEAFF.

The chain is built from TRBV14 and TRBJ1-2; TRBD1 aligns across 8 bases. The CDR3 sequence is 15 residues long. J lost 1 base, V lost 4 bases, and 5 bases had no gene match. Looked up from germline, CDR1 is SGHDN and CDR2 is FVKESK. CDR3 sequence (DNA): TGTGCCAGCAGCCCGTGGACAGGGCTTAACTATGGCTACACCTTC. It yields the protein CASSPWTGLNYGYTF. Based on the CDR3 plus reference TRBV14 and TRBJ1-2, the full variable domain is EAGVTQFPSHSVIEKGQTVTLRCDPISGHDNLYWYRRVMGKEIKFLLHFVKESKQDESGMPNNRFLAERTGGTYSTLKVQPAELEDSGVYFCASSPWTGLNYGYTFGSGTRLTVV.

The genes are TRBV28 and TRBJ2-5; D possibly matches TRBD1 or TRBD2 (7 bases each). The CDR3 spans 13 residues. CDR1 MDHEN and CDR2 SYDVKM come from the germline V gene. Between the trimmed V and J ends, which lost 7 bases and 5 bases, there was a span of 14 bases. The CDR3 protein is CASTPGGAETQYF. In nucleotides, the CDR3 is TGTGCCAGCACCCCAGGGGGGGCCGAGACCCAGTACTTC.

This clonotype was recorded only once. The rearrangement links TRBV6-2 or TRBV6-3 to TRBJ2-1; maybe TRBD2 (5 bases). Germline assignment: CDR1 MNHEY and CDR2 SVGEGT. The CDR3 spans 14 residues. V lost 4 bases and J 8 bases, leaving 15 bases between the germline ends. In nucleotides, the CDR3 is TGTGCCAGCAGTTTTCCTACTAGTCTAGATGAGCAGTTCTTC. Protein: CASSFPTSLDEQFF.

The chain couples TRBV6-5 to TRBJ2-2; D is unclear. CDR1 and CDR2 (germline): MNHEY, SVGAGI. Trimming pared 8 bases from V and 6 bases from J, leaving 7 bases between. The CDR3 sequence is 11 residues long. The CDR3, as DNA: TGTGCCAGCGTCCCCTCCGGGGAGCTGTTTTTT. This sequence encodes CASVPSGELFF.

The chain joins TRBV7-9 to TRBJ1-2; D uncertain. This CDR3 has 15 amino acids. Germline V lookup: CDR1 SEHNR, CDR2 FQNEAQ (reference sequence). V was clipped by 4 bases and J by 2 bases, with 14 bases between them. The CDR3 bases are TGTGCCAGCAGCTCTCCCCGGCCGCAAAACTATGGCTACACCTTC. The encoded protein is CASSSPRPQNYGYTF.

The chain has TRBV29-1 and TRBJ1-1, with 9 bases fitting TRBD1. Unmatched junction bases numbered 5, after V lost 6 bases and J lost 6 bases. The CDR3 sequence is 12 residues long. Germline CDR1 and CDR2: SQVTM and ANQGSEA. For the CDR3, the DNA is TGCAGCGTCCCCGACAGGGGGTCTGAAGCTTTCTTT. Its protein is CSVPDRGSEAFF.